The 10 T cell receptor beta chains reported below all come from one sample, sequenced in a study of shared clonotypes between healthy human individuals. The assay was immunoSEQ multiplex PCR, and TCRdb's table has in-frame clones only and misses some. The sample yields some 1.5 million clones, roughly 96% seen once. Input material: naive CD4+ T cells sorted from blood. Subset here: CD45RA+ positively selected. These receptors came from a man between 25 and 39 years old in good health.

The CDR3 protein is CASSLELSSNQPQHF. The DNA of the CDR3 is TGTGCCAGCAGCTTAGAGCTGAGTAGCAATCAGCCCCAGCATTTT. The gene calls are TRBV7-2 and TRBJ1-5; no definite D call. Per germline, CDR1 SGHTA and CDR2 FQGNSA. Trimming cost V 1 base and J 0 bases, with 7 bases left between them. The CDR3 runs to 15 residues.

J is TRBJ2-3 and V is TRBV5-1; 8 bases agree with TRBD2. Germline CDR1 and CDR2: SGHRS and YFSETQ. The CDR3 consists of 15 residues. V trimming: 0 bases; J trimming: 5 bases; junction bases outside the gene matches: 5. The DNA of the CDR3 is TGCGCCAGCAGCTTGGCGGCGGGGGGTATAGATACGCAGTATTTT. Protein product: CASSLAAGGIDTQYF.

The V and J genes are TRBV27 and TRBJ2-3, with 10 bases matching TRBD2. There are 16 residues in the CDR3. Germline assignment: CDR1 MNHEY and CDR2 SMNVEV (reference sequence). Unmatched junction bases numbered 5, after V lost 5 bases and J lost 0 bases. CDR3 protein: CASSLSSGRSTDTQYF. CDR3 in DNA: TGTGCCAGCAGTCTCTCTAGCGGGAGAAGCACAGATACGCAGTATTTT.

The chain is built from TRBV6-6 and TRBJ2-7; D is uncertain. CDR1 and CDR2 (germline): MNHNY, SVGAGI (reference sequence). The V and J ends lost 4 bases and 5 bases respectively, with 18 bases between them. CDR3 length: 15 residues. CDR3 in DNA: TGTGCCAGCAGTTTCCGAGCAAGTCAAGGGCACGAGCAGTACTTC. It encodes CASSFRASQGHEQYF.

This sequence joins TRBV6-1 and TRBJ2-2; the D is unclear. Trimming removed 1 base from V and 7 bases from J, with 13 bases in between. Germline values: CDR1 MNHNS, CDR2 SASEGT. The CDR3 has 15 amino acids. The CDR3 region has the DNA TGTGCCAGCAGTGAAGGGATTTGGGGTCACGGGGAGCTGTTTTTT. Its translation is CASSEGIWGHGELFF.

The chain recombines TRBV5-1 with TRBJ2-2; D unresolved. CDR3 length: 13 amino acids. The germline V and J ends were trimmed by 4 bases and 7 bases, with 11 bases remaining between them. The germline V gene has CDR1 SGHRS and CDR2 YFSETQ. This chain's CDR3 is CASSLEQGGELFF. CDR3 in DNA: TGCGCCAGCAGCCTAGAACAAGGCGGGGAGCTGTTTTTT.

Worth noting for this clone: This sample includes further DNA sequences coding for the same CDR3. The chain joins TRBV28 to TRBJ2-7; D ambiguous. CDR3 length equals 11 residues. CDR1 and CDR2 from the germline V gene are MDHEN and SYDVKM. V dropped 3 bases and J dropped 4 bases, with 4 bases sitting between them. The CDR3 DNA follows: TGTGCCAGCAGTTTGCGGTACGAGCAGTACTTC. It specifies CASSLRYEQYF.

The rearrangement uses TRBV10-3 and TRBJ2-1; perhaps TRBD2 as D (6 bases). This CDR3 spans 16 amino acids. CDR1 and CDR2 from the germline V gene are ENHRY and SYGVKD. Trimming removed 6 bases from V and 3 bases from J, with 18 bases in between. This chain's CDR3 is CAISAFGGNRYNEQFF. DNA for the CDR3: TGTGCCATCAGCGCCTTTGGGGGGAACCGCTACAATGAGCAGTTCTTC.

J is TRBJ1-1 and V is TRBV11-2; the D is unclear. The V gene's germline CDR1 is SGHAT and CDR2 FQNNGV. The V gene lost 3 bases and the J gene lost 3 bases, with 11 bases spanning the gap. There are 14 residues in the CDR3. The CDR3 loop reads CASSFLPGDTEAFF. The CDR3, as DNA: TGTGCCAGCAGCTTTTTACCTGGGGACACTGAAGCTTTCTTT.

The chain couples TRBV29-1 to TRBJ1-2; D ambiguous. The ends were cut back, 1 base at V and 0 bases at J, with 12 bases in the middle. This CDR3 has 15 residues. Germline lookup yields CDR1 SQVTM and CDR2 ANQGSEA. The CDR3 DNA reads as TGCAGCGTTGAAGGGGCTGGTATCACTAACTATGGCTACACCTTC. It codes for CSVEGAGITNYGYTF.